The 7 T cell receptor beta chains given below trace back to one sample, sequenced in a study of blood T cell repertoires in COVID-19 (dated by TCRdb to 2020 to 2022). The library was obtained by the immunoSEQ multiplex PCR assay. Imported from immuneACCESS, the table was reduced by TCRdb to in-frame sequences with V and J called. These copies leave out some clones; in studies compared against another copy, an unresolved V gene accounts for under half, and the cause of the remainder is not known. Here the sample has more than 150,000 clones; around 84% occur a single time. Over 13% of the sample goes to the ten largest clones. Sequencing used peripheral blood. The receptors originated from a man between 25 and 39 years old with active or convalescent COVID-19.

This chain links TRBV27 with TRBJ1-1; 7 bases match TRBD1. The CDR3 covers 14 residues. Germline CDR1 MNHEY, CDR2 SMNVEV (reference sequence). V lost 5 bases to trimming and J lost 5 bases; unmatched junction nucleotides: 8. The DNA for the CDR3 is TGTGCCAGCAGTCGGCTAGGGGGCGGGACTGAAGCTTTCTTT. Encoded protein: CASSRLGGGTEAFF.

This chain links TRBV6-1 with TRBJ1-2; D ambiguous. V gave up 2 bases and J gave up 0 bases, with 4 bases separating them. This CDR3 has 13 residues. Germline CDR1 and CDR2: MNHNS and SASEGT. CDR3 loop: CASSESTNYGYTF. CDR3 nucleotide sequence: TGTGCCAGCAGTGAATCCACTAACTATGGCTACACCTTC.

CDR3 sequence reads: CSVQTSDRVLETQYF. In nucleotides, the CDR3 is TGCAGCGTACAGACGTCGGACAGAGTTTTAGAGACCCAGTACTTC. This chain uses TRBV29-1 with TRBJ2-5, with D perhaps matching TRBD1 (6 bases). The CDR3 spans 15 residues. In germline, CDR1 is SQVTM, CDR2 ANQGSEA. V lost 6 bases and J lost 4, with 21 bases in between.

The rearrangement joins TRBV24-1 to TRBJ1-2; TRBD1 aligns across 7 bases. The CDR3 is 13 amino acids. V lost 2 bases and J lost 4; bases outside the gene matches: 0. Per germline, CDR1 KGHDR and CDR2 SFDVKD. CDR3 DNA sequence: TGTGCCACCAGTGATTGGGACAGCTATGGCTACACCTTC. It codes for CATSDWDSYGYTF.

The chain uses TRBV15 and TRBJ2-5; D not certain. V lost 5 bases and J 5 bases, leaving 15 bases between the germline ends. CDR1 is LNHNV and CDR2 is YYDKDF in the germline V gene (reference sequence). This CDR3 is built from 14 residues. In DNA form, the CDR3 reads TGTGCCACCAGCCCGCGAGGTGCAATGGAGACCCAGTACTTC. This encodes CATSPRGAMETQYF.

The rearrangement uses TRBV28 and TRBJ1-2; D remains unclear. This CDR3 has 12 amino acids. V lost 4 bases and J 4 bases, leaving 7 bases between the germline ends. CDR1 MDHEN and CDR2 SYDVKM come from the germline V gene. CDR3 DNA sequence: TGTGCCAGCAGTTCTTCTTCCTATGGCTACACCTTC. The encoded protein is CASSSSSYGYTF.

This sequence joins TRBV11-3 and TRBJ2-5, with D tentatively TRBD1 (6 bases). CDR1 is SGHNT, CDR2 YENEEA, per germline. V lost 5 bases and J 5 bases, leaving 15 bases between the germline ends. The CDR3 is made up of 14 amino acids. CDR3 amino acids: CASSVQGGLETQYF. The CDR3 DNA reads TGTGCCAGCAGCGTACAGGGCGGCTTGGAGACCCAGTACTTC. Full variable domain (remainder filled in from reference TRBV11-3 and TRBJ2-5): EAGVVQSPRYKIIEKKQPVAFWCNPISGHNTLYWYLQNLGQGPELLIRYENEEAVDDSQLPKDRFSAERLKGVDSTLKIQPAELGDSAVYLCASSVQGGLETQYFGPGTRLLVL.